Below, 30 T cell receptor beta chains from the same sample are listed, as sequenced in a study of blood T cell repertoires in COVID-19. Generated by immunoSEQ multiplex PCR, the TCRdb table keeps only in-frame clones and is missing some. In the table there are hundreds of thousands of clones, around 82% of which are singletons. The specimen sequenced was peripheral blood. These receptor sequences come from a woman between 45 and 60 years old with acute or convalescent COVID-19.

The chain carries TRBV12-5 and TRBJ2-3; 9 positions match TRBD2. The CDR3 is made up of 17 amino acids. The V segment lost 6 bases and the J segment 0 bases; nucleotides outside the gene matches: 10. The germline V gene encodes CDR1 LGHNT and CDR2 FRNRAP. The CDR3 loop is CASGLAGKRASTDTQYF. The CDR3 region has the DNA TGTGCTAGTGGGCTAGCGGGAAAGAGGGCTAGCACAGATACGCAGTATTTT. The whole variable domain, filled in from reference TRBV12-5 and TRBJ2-3, reads DARVTQTPRHKVTEMGQEVTMRCQPILGHNTVFWYRQTMMQGLELLAYFRNRAPLDDSGMPKDRFSAEMPDATLATLKIQPSEPRDSAVYFCASGLAGKRASTDTQYFGPGTRLTVL.

The rearrangement joins TRBV5-1 to TRBJ2-5; possible D gene TRBD2, 5 bases. The germline CDR1 and CDR2 sequences are SGHRS and YFSETQ. The V gene lost 5 bases and the J gene lost 1 base, with 18 bases spanning the gap. CDR3 length equals 16 residues. This CDR3 is CASSSGGSAGQETQYF. The CDR3 DNA sequence: TGCGCCAGCAGTTCCGGAGGTTCGGCGGGCCAAGAGACCCAGTACTTC.

This chain links TRBV28 with TRBJ2-4; D is perhaps TRBD2 (5 bases). CDR1 is MDHEN, CDR2 SYDVKM, per germline. Trimming shortened V by 1 base and J by 4 bases, and 14 bases separated the two germline ends. CDR3 length: 16 amino acids. The chain's CDR3 is CASSLFRAVAKNIQYF. The CDR3 DNA reads as TGTGCCAGCAGTTTATTTCGGGCAGTAGCGAAAAACATTCAGTACTTC.

The chain couples TRBV5-6 to TRBJ2-7; 10 positions agree with TRBD2. This CDR3 contains 15 residues. The V gene end was trimmed by 4 bases and the J gene end by 1 base; junction bases not matched to a gene: 5. CDR1 and CDR2 (germline): SGHDT, YYEEEE. As DNA, the CDR3 is TGTGCCAGCAGCGAAAGCGGGAGGGATTCCTACGAGCAGTACTTC. It encodes CASSESGRDSYEQYF.

The CDR3 is CASSFDRGEKQWEQFF. CDR3 coding DNA: TGTGCCAGCAGTTTTGACAGGGGGGAGAAGCAATGGGAGCAGTTCTTC. This rearrangement joins TRBV6-6 to TRBJ2-1; 9 bases fit TRBD1. The CDR3 covers 16 residues. Trimming took 4 bases from V and 10 from J; bases not matched to a gene: 14. CDR1 and CDR2 (germline): MNHNY, SVGAGI (reference sequence).

The chain links TRBV3-1 (or the pseudogene TRBV3-2) to TRBJ1-5, with 9 bases identical to TRBD1. The V and J ends lost 6 bases and 0 bases, in that order; junction bases with no gene match: 9. CDR3 length: 17 residues. Per germline, CDR1 LGHDT and CDR2 YNNKEL (reference sequence). The CDR3 is CASSRDREGPSNQPQHF. In DNA form, the CDR3 reads TGTGCCAGCAGTCGGGACAGGGAAGGCCCTAGCAATCAGCCCCAGCATTTT.

The chain uses TRBV7-6 and TRBJ1-2; TRBD1 is a possible D gene (6 bases). The length of the CDR3 is 15 residues. Germline V lookup: CDR1 SGHVS, CDR2 FNYEAQ. The germline V and J ends were trimmed by 1 base and 4 bases, with 13 bases remaining between them. This CDR3 reads CASSLVDRLGYGYTF. CDR3 DNA sequence: TGTGCCAGCAGCTTAGTAGACAGGTTGGGCTATGGCTACACCTTC.

The chain is built from TRBV11-2 and TRBJ1-1; 8 nucleotides line up with TRBD1. This CDR3 is built from 13 residues. Germline-derived CDR1 and CDR2 are SGHAT and FQNNGV. Germline trimming cut 1 base from V and 14 bases from J; bases unmatched to any gene: 9. The CDR3 loop is CASSLGAGTGNFF. The CDR3 region has the DNA TGTGCCAGCAGCTTAGGAGCTGGGACAGGTAACTTCTTT.

J is TRBJ2-3 and V is TRBV27; 9 bases fit TRBD1. This CDR3 comprises 15 residues. V shed 6 bases, J shed 6 bases, and the junction held 10 bases outside the gene matches. The V gene's germline CDR1 is MNHEY and CDR2 SMNVEV (reference sequence). CDR3 sequence reads: CASSLLQGAQDTQYF. CDR3 sequence (DNA): TGTGCCAGCAGCCTATTACAGGGGGCTCAGGATACGCAGTATTTT.

V gene TRBV20-1 combines with J gene TRBJ1-5; D is unclear. The CDR3 loop spans 12 amino acids. The V and J ends lost 3 bases and 7 bases respectively, with 10 bases between them. Germline CDR1 reads DFQATT; CDR2 reads SNEGSKA (reference sequence). CDR3 DNA sequence: TGCAGTGCTAGTAGGGCGGGCCAGCCCCAGCATTTT. Encoded protein: CSASRAGQPQHF.

V is TRBV6-5 and J is TRBJ2-7; D may be TRBD1 (6 bases). Germline CDR1 reads MNHEY; CDR2 reads SVGAGI. V gave up 0 bases and J gave up 3 bases, with 6 bases separating them. The CDR3 length is 13 residues. CDR3 in amino acids: CASSYSQGYEQYF. DNA for the CDR3: TGTGCCAGCAGTTACTCACAGGGCTACGAGCAGTACTTC.

V usage is TRBV4-1 and J usage is TRBJ2-4; D perhaps matches TRBD2 (6 bases). Deletions cut 3 bases from V and 3 bases from J, with 12 bases between. The CDR3 has 15 residues. CDR1 is MGHRA, CDR2 YSYEKL, per germline. CDR3 coding DNA: TGCGCCAGCAGCCATGCGCAGGGAGGCAAAAACATTCAGTACTTC. It encodes CASSHAQGGKNIQYF.

The chain has TRBV6-6 and TRBJ1-2; D uncertain. This CDR3 has 12 amino acids. V was clipped by 5 bases and J by 3 bases, with 7 bases between them. Germline lookup yields CDR1 MNHNY and CDR2 SVGAGI (reference sequence). Written as DNA, the CDR3 is TGTGCCAGCAGTGCACAAGACTATGGCTACACCTTC. This sequence encodes CASSAQDYGYTF.

The CDR3 loop is CASSVGILAGGTYEQYF. The CDR3 coding sequence is TGTGCCAGCAGCGTAGGGATCCTAGCGGGAGGTACCTACGAGCAGTACTTC. V usage is TRBV9 and J usage is TRBJ2-7, with 11 bases matching TRBD2. Looked up from germline, CDR1 is SGDLS and CDR2 is YYNGEE. J lost 2 bases, V lost 0 bases, and 7 bases had no gene match. CDR3 length equals 17 residues.

The chain joins TRBV28 to TRBJ1-1; D not resolved. The CDR3 totals 15 residues. CDR1 and CDR2 (germline): MDHEN, SYDVKM. The V end was cut by 6 bases, the J end by 2 bases, with 16 bases between. Here the CDR3 DNA reads TGTGCCAGCAGCAATTTAGGAGTTGGAAACACTGAAGCTTTCTTT. Translation gives CASSNLGVGNTEAFF. Looking up the rest from reference TRBV28 and TRBJ1-1 gives the full variable domain: DVKVTQSSRYLVKRTGEKVFLECVQDMDHENMFWYRQDPGLGLRLIYFSYDVKMKEKGDIPEGYSVSREKKERFSLILESASTNQTSMYLCASSNLGVGNTEAFFGQGTRLTVV.

The chain joins TRBV3-1 (or the pseudogene TRBV3-2) to TRBJ2-7, with 8 bases lining up with TRBD2. V trimming: 4 bases; J trimming: 8 bases; junction bases outside the gene matches: 13. This CDR3 is built from 15 residues. The germline CDR1 and CDR2 sequences are LGHDT and YNNKEL (reference sequence). CDR3 sequence: CASSPFGSGTTKQYF. The DNA for the CDR3 is TGTGCCAGCAGCCCGTTCGGTAGCGGGACTACGAAGCAGTACTTC.

This chain links TRBV6-6 with TRBJ1-2; 10 bases are shared with TRBD1. With V trimmed by 4 bases and J by 7 bases, 12 bases remained unmatched. The germline gives CDR1 MNHNY, CDR2 SVGAGI (reference sequence). This CDR3 is 16 amino acids long. The CDR3 sequence: CASSSSLRTGGFGYTF. The CDR3, as DNA: TGTGCCAGCAGTTCTAGCCTAAGGACAGGGGGTTTTGGCTACACCTTC.

This clone was observed a single time. This rearrangement joins TRBV29-1 to TRBJ2-1, with TRBD2 identical over 8 bases. Unmatched junction bases numbered 14, after V lost 0 bases and J lost 7 bases. Germline values: CDR1 SQVTM, CDR2 ANQGSEA. The CDR3 is made up of 17 amino acids. CDR3 region: CSVEDRPTGTRWNEQFF. The CDR3 coding sequence is TGCAGCGTTGAAGATCGCCCCACGGGGACTAGGTGGAATGAGCAGTTCTTC.

The V call is TRBV29-1, the J call TRBJ2-1; D perhaps matches TRBD2 (6 bases). V was clipped by 5 bases and J by 8 bases, with 25 bases between them. CDR1 and CDR2 (germline): SQVTM, ANQGSEA. This CDR3 is built from 16 residues. The CDR3 protein is CSVRRGLYPGEDEQFF. The CDR3 DNA sequence: TGCAGCGTTCGGCGTGGTCTTTACCCGGGGGAGGATGAGCAGTTCTTC.

This chain uses TRBV19 with TRBJ2-3, with 9 bases identical to TRBD1. Germline CDR1 reads LNHDA; CDR2 reads SQIVND (reference sequence). The CDR3 consists of 16 residues. V lost 4 bases and J lost 0; bases outside the gene matches: 5. In nucleotides, the CDR3 is TGTGCCAGTAGTACCCGCGGGACAGGGAGCACAGATACGCAGTATTTT. Translation: CASSTRGTGSTDTQYF.

J is TRBJ2-5 and V is TRBV5-1; 8 bases fit TRBD1. V trimming: 2 bases; J trimming: 5 bases; junction bases outside the gene matches: 5. This CDR3 region has 14 residues. CDR1 and CDR2 from the germline V gene are SGHRS and YFSETQ. CDR3 DNA: TGCGCCAGCAGCTTATCAGGGGGCAGTGAGACCCAGTACTTC. It yields the protein CASSLSGGSETQYF.

The V and J genes are TRBV6-1 and TRBJ1-6, with D possibly TRBD1 on 5 matching bases. The ends were cut back, 3 bases at V and 5 bases at J, with 5 bases in the middle. The CDR3 contains 13 residues. Germline CDR1 and CDR2: MNHNS and SASEGT. CDR3 coding DNA: TGTGCCAGCAGTGAGACAGATAATTCACCCCTCCACTTT. Its protein product is CASSETDNSPLHF.

The chain links TRBV7-7 to TRBJ2-7; possibly TRBD1 for D (6 bases). CDR1 and CDR2 from the germline V gene are SSHAT and FNYEAQ (reference sequence). The CDR3 is 13 amino acids. With 1 base removed from V and 6 bases from J, the gap between germline ends came to 10 bases. The CDR3 nucleotides are TGTGCCAGCAGCTTAGGTGTAGGGGGCGAGCAGTACTTC. Translated: CASSLGVGGEQYF.

The chain links TRBV15 to TRBJ1-1; the D gene is possibly TRBD1 (5 bases). CDR1 LNHNV and CDR2 YYDKDF come from the germline V gene (reference sequence). V lost 0 bases and J 4 bases, leaving 9 bases between the germline ends. This CDR3 is 14 amino acids long. The CDR3, as DNA: TGTGCCACCAGCAGAGAGGGGAGGGGCACTGAAGCTTTCTTT. It encodes CATSREGRGTEAFF.

The chain combines TRBV6-5 with TRBJ2-7; 9 nucleotides agree with TRBD1. With 6 bases clipped from V and 2 bases from J, the junction kept 5 bases outside the gene matches. CDR3 length: 14 amino acids. The germline CDR1 and CDR2 sequences are MNHEY and SVGAGI. This chain's CDR3 is CASSLGQGTYEQYF. CDR3 sequence (DNA): TGTGCCAGCAGCCTAGGACAGGGGACCTACGAGCAGTACTTC.

The chain carries TRBV12-3 or TRBV12-4 and TRBJ1-2; the D gene is possibly TRBD1 (5 bases). CDR3 length equals 13 residues. V lost 5 bases and J 4 bases, leaving 11 bases between the germline ends. The CDR3, as DNA: TGTGCCAGCAGTAACCCGACAGTCTATGGCTACACCTTC. It codes for CASSNPTVYGYTF.

The chain uses TRBV6-5 and TRBJ2-7; 13 bases line up with TRBD2. Germline V lookup: CDR1 MNHEY, CDR2 SVGAGI. This CDR3 is 15 amino acids long. V lost 7 bases, J lost 4 bases, and 7 bases stayed unmatched. The DNA for the CDR3 is TGTGCCAGCACTCCCGGGACTAGCGGGACATACGAGCAGTACTTC. This encodes CASTPGTSGTYEQYF.

Regarding this clone: Given a much more abundant clone one base away, this may be a read error. This chain uses TRBV28 with TRBJ2-5; D is ambiguous. The CDR3 is 11 amino acids. Trimming stripped 6 bases from V and 2 bases from J, with 4 bases between. CDR1 and CDR2 (germline): MDHEN, SYDVKM. The CDR3 here is CASRAQETQYF. Here the CDR3 DNA reads TGTGCCAGCAGGGCACAAGAGACCCAGTACTTC.

On this clone: Other DNA variants within this sample encode the same CDR3. The CDR3 here is CASSYSRTGGGYGYTF. The CDR3 nucleotides are TGTGCCAGCAGTTACTCACGTACAGGGGGCGGCTATGGCTACACCTTC. The genes are TRBV6-5 and TRBJ1-2, with 9 bases fitting TRBD1. CDR1 and CDR2 from the germline V gene are MNHEY and SVGAGI. The CDR3 loop spans 16 amino acids. After removal of 0 bases from V and 4 bases from J, the junction contained 6 bases not matched to a gene.

The chain combines TRBV6-5 with TRBJ1-4; possibly TRBD1 for D (5 bases). V lost 4 bases and J lost 2, with 8 bases in between. Germline values: CDR1 MNHEY, CDR2 SVGAGI. The CDR3 contains 14 residues. The CDR3 nucleotides are TGTGCCAGCAGTTCGACAGTCACTAATGAAAAACTGTTTTTT. Translating gives CASSSTVTNEKLFF.